The rows below give T cell receptor beta chains drawn from one sample of a study of control samples from healthy donors and cancer patients. Generated by immunoSEQ multiplex PCR, the TCRdb table keeps only in-frame clones and is missing some. The sample holds approximately 90,000 clones, roughly 93% seen once. The sequenced sample was blood. The receptors shown here come from a woman aged 25 to 39 in good health. CDR3s include the opening cysteine and the closing phenylalanine or tryptophan. A D gene is named only where the DNA matches it firmly. Expanded clones get a size class; other rows say once, few or many, or leave the size out.

clone_size	cdr3_length	v_call	d_call	j_call	cdr3_aa	cdr3_nt
.	15	TRBV10-1	.	TRBJ2-5	CASSETSGEEKTQYF	TGCGCCAGCAGTGAGACTTCAGGGGAGGAAAAGACCCAGTACTTC
.	13	TRBV9	.	TRBJ1-1	CASSALGETEAFF	TGTGCCAGCAGCGCATTGGGGGAAACTGAAGCTTTCTTT
.	14	TRBV3-1/TRBV3-2	.	TRBJ1-1	CASSQGGYTTEAFF	TGTGCCAGCAGCCAAGGGGGGTATACCACTGAAGCTTTCTTT
.	15	TRBV7-6	.	TRBJ1-3	CASSLAGPSGNTIYF	TGTGCCAGCAGCTTAGCGGGGCCCTCTGGAAACACCATATATTTT
.	17	TRBV4-2	TRBD2	TRBJ2-3	CASSQELAGGPTDTQYF	TGTGCCAGCAGCCAAGAACTAGCGGGGGGACCTACAGATACGCAGTATTTT
.	17	TRBV4-2	TRBD1	TRBJ2-2	CASSLGGTGENTGELFF	TGTGCCAGCAGCCTAGGGGGGACAGGGGAGAACACCGGGGAGCTGTTTTTT
.	16	TRBV6-4	.	TRBJ2-3	CASSDSPDRPTDTQYF	TGTGCCAGCAGTGACTCGCCGGACAGACCCACAGATACGCAGTATTTT
.	13	TRBV24-1	TRBD1	TRBJ1-1	CATSPQGGTEAFF	TGTGCCACCAGTCCGCAGGGGGGAACTGAAGCTTTCTTT
once	14	TRBV7-9	.	TRBJ1-1	CASSPANRDTEAFF	TGTGCCAGCAGCCCCGCGAACAGGGACACTGAAGCTTTCTTT
.	16	TRBV6-5	.	TRBJ1-6	CASSLETGRGNSPLHF	TGTGCCAGCAGTTTAGAGACAGGCCGGGGGAATTCACCCCTCCACTTT
.	15	TRBV4-1	.	TRBJ1-1	CASSQVSTLNTEAFF	TGCGCCAGCAGCCAAGTTAGCACTTTGAACACTGAAGCTTTCTTT
.	14	TRBV5-1	.	TRBJ1-4	CASSWNSLNEKLFF	TGCGCCAGCAGCTGGAACAGTCTAAATGAAAAACTGTTTTTT
.	16	TRBV4-1	TRBD2	TRBJ2-7	CASSQDRASGLGEQYF	TGCGCCAGCAGCCAAGATCGAGCTAGCGGCCTGGGGGAGCAGTACTTC